These 28 T cell receptor beta chains were all obtained from the same sample, sequenced in a study of T cell repertoires in cytomegalovirus infection. TCRdb re-analysed the reads in MiXCR, keeping a single row per CDR3 protein. This repertoire shows 650,000 to 900,000 distinct CDR3 sequences, 25% to 35% found once; its top ten account for around 13%. No antigens are known for them. Sequences were derived from cultured CD8+ T cells from PBMCs, sampled from culture after CMV antigen stimulation. Receptors were obtained from a human donor in good health (CMV status not recorded). Some clones in this sample may be carry-over from other donors' samples.

This clonotype turned up a few times. The V call is TRBV6-5, the J call TRBJ1-5; D may be TRBD1 (6 bases). The CDR3 has 15 residues. The germline V gene has CDR1 MNHEY and CDR2 SVGAGI. The germline V and J ends were trimmed by 7 bases and 6 bases, with 19 bases remaining between them. The CDR3 nucleotides read TGTGCCAGCAAGAAGGTCCAGGGGAGTGCTCAGCCCCAGCATTTT. Protein: CASKKVQGSAQPQHF.

This sequence joins TRBV5-6 and TRBJ1-1; TRBD1 matches at 9 bases. CDR3 length: 13 amino acids. Trimming cost V 3 bases and J 4 bases; bases outside gene matches: 1. CDR1 is SGHDT, CDR2 YYEEEE, per germline. In DNA form, the CDR3 reads TGTGCCAGCAGCTGGGACAGGGTCACTGAAGCTTTCTTT. It yields the protein CASSWDRVTEAFF. The entire variable domain, with the rest obtained from reference TRBV5-6 and TRBJ1-1, is as follows: DAGVTQSPTHLIKTRGQQVTLRCSPKSGHDTVSWYQQALGQGPQFIFQYYEEEERQRGNFPDRFSGHQFPNYSSELNVNALLLGDSALYLCASSWDRVTEAFFGQGTRLTVV.

This rearrangement joins TRBV28 to TRBJ1-5, with no clear D. Looked up from germline, CDR1 is MDHEN and CDR2 is SYDVKM. CDR3 size: 15 residues. The V end lost 7 bases, the J end lost 3 bases, and 16 bases lay between the germline ends. CDR3 nucleotides: TGTGCCAGCAAAACAGCACCCCTAGACAATCAGCCCCAGCATTTT. Translated, it gives CASKTAPLDNQPQHF. Complete variable domain (other parts from reference TRBV28 and TRBJ1-5): DVKVTQSSRYLVKRTGEKVFLECVQDMDHENMFWYRQDPGLGLRLIYFSYDVKMKEKGDIPEGYSVSREKKERFSLILESASTNQTSMYLCASKTAPLDNQPQHFGDGTRLSIL.

In its sample, this clonotype was seen a few times. The chain combines TRBV25-1 with TRBJ1-2, with D hard to call. The germline V gene has CDR1 MGHDK and CDR2 SYGVNS. This CDR3 spans 13 amino acids. V gave up 4 bases and J gave up 4 bases, with 10 bases separating them. The CDR3 DNA reads TGTGCCAGCAGTGCCAACCCGGTCTATGGCTACACCTTC. It translates to CASSANPVYGYTF.

This clonotype came up a few times. J is TRBJ2-3 and V is TRBV12-3 or TRBV12-4, with 11 bases fitting TRBD2. J was trimmed by 3 bases and V by 6 bases; bases with no gene match: 8. This CDR3 spans 16 amino acids. The DNA for the CDR3 is TGTGCCAGCAGAATCTTACTAGCGGGGGTGACAGATACGCAGTATTTT. It encodes CASRILLAGVTDTQYF.

V is TRBV4-2 and J is TRBJ2-1, with D possibly being TRBD2 (5 bases). There are 12 residues in the CDR3. V was trimmed by 0 bases and J by 9 bases, leaving 6 bases between them. The germline gives CDR1 LGHNA, CDR2 YNFKEQ. The CDR3, as DNA: TGTGCCAGCAGCCAAGATCGGGGTGAGCAGTTCTTC. Amino acid sequence: CASSQDRGEQFF.

The chain couples TRBV10-2 to TRBJ2-5; 8 bases agree with TRBD1. V gave up 2 bases and J gave up 3 bases; unmatched junction bases: 8. Germline V gene sequence: CDR1 WSHSY, CDR2 SAAADI. The CDR3 covers 16 residues. The CDR3 region is CASSESDRGEEETQYF. CDR3 coding DNA: TGCGCCAGCAGTGAGAGCGACAGGGGTGAGGAAGAGACCCAGTACTTC.

The J gene is TRBJ2-1, the V gene TRBV27; D is ambiguous. The CDR3 is made up of 20 amino acids. V lost 0 bases, J lost 0 bases, and 21 bases lay in between. The V gene's germline CDR1 is MNHEY and CDR2 SMNVEV (reference sequence). CDR3 DNA sequence: TGTGCCAGCAGTTTATCTTTCTGGGTCCCGGGTCCTAGCTCCTACAATGAGCAGTTCTTC. This encodes CASSLSFWVPGPSSYNEQFF.

J is TRBJ2-3 and V is TRBV27, with TRBD2 matching 10 bases. This CDR3 region has 16 residues. V lost 5 bases and J lost 6; bases outside the gene matches: 11. Per the germline V gene, CDR1 is MNHEY and CDR2 is SMNVEV (reference sequence). CDR3 in amino acids: CASSILAGGVPDTQYF. DNA for the CDR3: TGTGCCAGCAGTATTTTAGCGGGGGGCGTCCCGGATACGCAGTATTTT.

This clonotype has a handful of counts. The V gene is TRBV4-1, the J gene TRBJ2-5; D is uncertain. Trimming shortened V by 4 bases and J by 7 bases, and 22 bases separated the two germline ends. Per the germline V gene, CDR1 is MGHRA and CDR2 is YSYEKL. The CDR3 runs 16 residues. The DNA of the CDR3 is TGCGCCAGCAGCCTCTTTAACCCGGGTCCGGACGCGACCCAGTACTTC. Residues: CASSLFNPGPDATQYF.

This clonotype was seen only a few times. This chain connects TRBV4-3 to TRBJ2-1, with D possibly TRBD1 on 5 matching bases. The CDR3 runs to 14 residues. Germline CDR1 and CDR2: LGHNA and YSLEER. The germline V and J ends were trimmed by 2 bases and 4 bases, with 9 bases remaining between them. The CDR3, as DNA: TGCGCCAGCAGCCAAATGGGGCCTTACAATGAGCAGTTCTTC. It specifies CASSQMGPYNEQFF.

The V and J genes are TRBV29-1 and TRBJ2-7, with D possibly being TRBD1 (6 bases). Germline V gives CDR1 SQVTM, CDR2 ANQGSEA. The V and J ends lost 7 bases and 7 bases respectively, with 14 bases between them. The CDR3 contains 11 residues. CDR3 region: CSATGMGEQYF. In DNA, the CDR3 is TGCAGCGCCACAGGGATGGGGGAGCAGTACTTC.

The V call is TRBV7-6, the J call TRBJ2-1; 10 nucleotides match TRBD2. The V and J ends lost 5 bases and 8 bases, in that order; junction bases with no gene match: 12. The CDR3 spans 16 residues. Germline CDR1 reads SGHVS; CDR2 reads FNYEAQ. CDR3 DNA: TGTGCCAGCAGCCTAAAGGGGACTAGCGCAATAGATGAGCAGTTCTTC. Translated: CASSLKGTSAIDEQFF.

The rearrangement links TRBV6-6 to TRBJ2-7; no reliable D call. The germline V gene has CDR1 MNHNY and CDR2 SVGAGI (reference sequence). The germline V and J ends were trimmed by 6 bases and 2 bases, with 11 bases remaining between them. The CDR3 sequence is 13 residues long. Written as DNA, the CDR3 is TGTGCCAGCAGCTTTGGACGCACCTACGAGCAGTACGTC. It codes for CASSFGRTYEQYV.

V is TRBV27 and J is TRBJ2-7, with 10 bases lining up with TRBD1. J lost 3 bases, V lost 6 bases, and 5 bases had no gene match. Germline V lookup: CDR1 MNHEY, CDR2 SMNVEV (reference sequence). The CDR3 is 14 residues long. The CDR3 loop is CASRLDRGDYEQYF. CDR3 coding DNA: TGTGCCAGCAGATTGGACAGGGGGGACTACGAGCAGTACTTC.

In this sample, this clonotype turned up a few times. A junction boundary mismatches the germline segment, possibly from a read error. This chain joins TRBV4-2 and TRBJ2-3; 7 bases fit TRBD2. Germline CDR1 reads LGHNA; CDR2 reads YNFKEQ. The CDR3 covers 17 residues. DNA for the CDR3: TGCGCCAGCAGCCAAGTCCCGAGACTAGCTGGCACAGATACGCAGTATTTT. As protein: CASSQVPRLAGTDTQYF.

This clonotype was found once. The V gene is TRBV9, the J gene TRBJ2-1; 8 bases match TRBD2. Germline CDR1 and CDR2: SGDLS and YYNGEE. Trimming cost V 1 base and J 0 bases; bases outside gene matches: 9. The CDR3 loop spans 18 amino acids. CDR3 in DNA: TGTGCCAGCAGCGTAAGAGGCGGGGGGTCCAGCTCCTACAATGAGCAGTTCTTC. The encoded protein is CASSVRGGGSSSYNEQFF.

V gene TRBV11-2 combines with J gene TRBJ2-5; D is uncertain. This CDR3 is 13 amino acids long. Trimming removed 0 bases at V and 5 bases at J, with 7 bases between. From germline, CDR1 is SGHAT and CDR2 FQNNGV. The CDR3, as DNA: TGTGCCAGCAGCTTAGAGGCCTTCGAGACCCAGTACTTC. Translating it yields CASSLEAFETQYF.

This clonotype was picked up many times. V usage is TRBV6-5 and J usage is TRBJ1-3; D is unresolved. Germline CDR1 and CDR2: MNHEY and SVGAGI. CDR3 length: 15 residues. V gave up 5 bases and J gave up 5 bases, with 16 bases separating them. CDR3 protein: CASSPEAAPRNTIYF. In DNA form, the CDR3 reads TGTGCCAGCAGTCCCGAGGCAGCGCCTAGAAACACCATATATTTT.

This clonotype was detected a few times. The V and J genes are TRBV19 and TRBJ1-2; the match to TRBD1 covers 8 bases. The V gene end was trimmed by 4 bases and the J gene end by 5 bases; junction bases not matched to a gene: 12. Germline assignment: CDR1 LNHDA and CDR2 SQIVND (reference sequence). There are 16 residues in the CDR3. CDR3 coding DNA: TGTGCCAGTAGTAGGGCCGGGACAGGAGTGCGGTATGGCTACACCTTC. Translating gives CASSRAGTGVRYGYTF. Full variable domain (missing parts from reference TRBV19 and TRBJ1-2): DGGITQSPKYLFRKEGQNVTLSCEQNLNHDAMYWYRQDPGQGLRLIYYSQIVNDFQKGDIAEGYSVSREKKESFPLTVTSAQKNPTAFYLCASSRAGTGVRYGYTFGSGTRLTVV.

The chain has TRBV18 and TRBJ2-7; weak D call: TRBD1 (5 bases). V was pared by 5 bases and J by 7 bases, with 12 bases between. The CDR3 extends over 12 amino acids. Per the germline V gene, CDR1 is KGHSH and CDR2 is LQKENI. The DNA of the CDR3 is TGTGCCAGCTCAATCAGGGCTGGGGAGCAGTACTTC. Its protein product is CASSIRAGEQYF.

This clonotype was found a few times. V usage is TRBV6-5 and J usage is TRBJ2-3; 15 nucleotides line up with TRBD2. The germline V gene encodes CDR1 MNHEY and CDR2 SVGAGI. The trim removed 5 bases at V and 3 bases at J, leaving 3 bases unmatched. The CDR3 is 16 amino acids. The CDR3 DNA reads TGTGCCAGCAGTAAGGGACTAGCGGGGGGTACAGATACGCAGTATTTT. Translated: CASSKGLAGGTDTQYF.

V and J are TRBV6-2 or TRBV6-3 and TRBJ2-1; D might be TRBD1 (5 bases). This CDR3 has 13 amino acids. Looked up from germline, CDR1 is MNHEY and CDR2 is SVGEGT. V lost 6 bases and J lost 10, with 16 bases in between. The CDR3 DNA is TGTGCCAGCAGCCCCGACAGTGCTTGGGAGCAGTTCTTC. It is translated as CASSPDSAWEQFF.

The chain joins TRBV6-6 to TRBJ2-2; D uncertain. The V gene lost 5 bases and the J gene lost 2 bases, with 12 bases spanning the gap. Germline V CDR1 and CDR2: MNHNY, SVGAGI (reference sequence). The CDR3 consists of 15 residues. The CDR3 here is CASSEDGLNTGELFF. CDR3 DNA sequence: TGTGCCAGCAGTGAGGACGGCTTAAACACCGGGGAGCTGTTTTTT.

The J gene is TRBJ2-6, the V gene TRBV9, with D maybe TRBD1 (6 bases). The germline gives CDR1 SGDLS, CDR2 YYNGEE. The CDR3 has 14 residues. V lost 9 bases and J lost 1, with 11 bases in between. CDR3 sequence (DNA): TGTGCCACCGAGGGGGATTCTGGGGCCAACGTCCTGACTTTC. Amino acid sequence: CATEGDSGANVLTF.

Remarks on this clonotype: With a much larger clone just one base away, this may be a read error. J is TRBJ1-4 and V is TRBV6-5, with a tentative D call TRBD1 (6 bases). Germline V lookup: CDR1 MNHEY, CDR2 SVGAGI. This CDR3 contains 13 residues. V lost 7 bases to trimming and J lost 5 bases, with 11 bases between them. The CDR3 loop reads CASMGGPNEKLFF. CDR3 sequence (DNA): TGTGCCAGCATGGGGGGCCCAAATGAAAAACTGTTTTTT.

Many counts were recorded for this clonotype. This rearrangement joins TRBV7-8 to TRBJ2-5; TRBD2 aligns across 11 bases. V shed 3 bases, J shed 1 base, and the junction held 4 bases outside the gene matches. Germline CDR1 and CDR2: SGHVS and FQNEAQ. The CDR3 has 16 residues. Here the CDR3 DNA reads TGTGCCAGCAGCTTCCGACTAGCGGGGTCCCAAGAGACCCAGTACTTC. Amino acid sequence: CASSFRLAGSQETQYF. Looking up the rest from reference TRBV7-8 and TRBJ2-5 gives the full variable domain: GAGVSQSPRYKVAKRGQDVALRCDPISGHVSLFWYQQALGQGPEFLTYFQNEAQLDKSGLPSDRFFAERPEGSVSTLKIQRTQQEDSAVYLCASSFRLAGSQETQYFGPGTRLLVL.

This chain uses TRBV7-9 with TRBJ2-1; 8 nucleotides agree with TRBD2. The CDR3 sequence is 16 residues long. Germline V lookup: CDR1 SEHNR, CDR2 FQNEAQ (reference sequence). Germline trimming cut 2 bases from V and 6 bases from J; bases unmatched to any gene: 9. The CDR3 DNA sequence: TGTGCCAGCAGCTTAAGCGGGGGTTTCCGAATCAATGAGCAGTTCTTC. Protein product: CASSLSGGFRINEQFF.